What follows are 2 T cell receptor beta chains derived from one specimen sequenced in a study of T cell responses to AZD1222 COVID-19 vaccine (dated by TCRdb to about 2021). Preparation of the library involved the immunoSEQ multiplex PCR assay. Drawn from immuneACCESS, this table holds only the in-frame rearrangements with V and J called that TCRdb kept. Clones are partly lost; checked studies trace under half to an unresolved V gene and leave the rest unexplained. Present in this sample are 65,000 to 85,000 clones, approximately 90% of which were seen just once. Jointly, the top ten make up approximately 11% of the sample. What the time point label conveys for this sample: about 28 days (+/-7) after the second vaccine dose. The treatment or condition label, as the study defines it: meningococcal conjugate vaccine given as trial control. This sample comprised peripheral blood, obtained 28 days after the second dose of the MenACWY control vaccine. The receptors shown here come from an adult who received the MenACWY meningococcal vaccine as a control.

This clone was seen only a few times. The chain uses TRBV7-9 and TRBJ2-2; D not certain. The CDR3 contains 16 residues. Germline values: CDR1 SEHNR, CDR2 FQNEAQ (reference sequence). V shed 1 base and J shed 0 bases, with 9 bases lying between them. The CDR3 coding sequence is TGTGCCAGCAGCTTAGAAGGATACGCGAACACCGGGGAGCTGTTTTTT. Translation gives CASSLEGYANTGELFF.

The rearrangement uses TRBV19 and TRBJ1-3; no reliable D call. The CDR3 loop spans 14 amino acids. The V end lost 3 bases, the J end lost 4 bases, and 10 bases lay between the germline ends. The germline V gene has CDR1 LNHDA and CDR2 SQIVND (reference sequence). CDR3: CASSIENSGNTIYF. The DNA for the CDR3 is TGTGCCAGTAGTATCGAGAACTCAGGAAACACCATATATTTT.